Listed here are 30 T cell receptor beta chains from one sample, sequenced in a study of blood T cell repertoires in COVID-19. The repertoire was sequenced with immunoSEQ multiplex PCR; TCRdb's copy has only in-frame clones and lacks some. The sample has 140,000 to 150,000 clones; around 83% are singletons. Sequenced sample: PBMCs or T cells enriched from blood (not recorded which). These receptors were obtained from a woman aged 45-65 years who had been exposed to COVID-19.

The chain couples TRBV9 to TRBJ2-7; 7 bases fit TRBD1. This CDR3 is built from 14 residues. The V segment lost 3 bases and the J segment 0 bases; nucleotides outside the gene matches: 3. Germline CDR1 reads SGDLS; CDR2 reads YYNGEE. The CDR3 here is CASSEGQISYEQYF. CDR3 DNA sequence: TGTGCCAGCAGCGAGGGACAGATCTCCTACGAGCAGTACTTC.

The table lists this clone with a few counts. The V call is TRBV5-1, the J call TRBJ1-3; D remains ambiguous. V was pared by 0 bases and J by 0 bases, with 7 bases between. Germline assignment: CDR1 SGHRS and CDR2 YFSETQ. CDR3 length: 15 residues. CDR3 nucleotides: TGCGCCAGCAGCTTGGACAGTATCTCTGGAAACACCATATATTTT. It specifies CASSLDSISGNTIYF. Full variable domain (remainder filled in from reference TRBV5-1 and TRBJ1-3): KAGVTQTPRYLIKTRGQQVTLSCSPISGHRSVSWYQQTPGQGLQFLFEYFSETQRNKGNFPGRFSGRQFSNSRSEMNVSTLELGDSALYLCASSLDSISGNTIYFGEGSWLTVV.

This chain connects TRBV6-5 to TRBJ1-2, with a possible D match to TRBD1 (6 bases). CDR3 length equals 14 residues. With 5 bases removed from V and 3 bases from J, the gap between germline ends came to 13 bases. Germline V CDR1 and CDR2: MNHEY, SVGAGI. The CDR3 sequence is CASSKKQGYYGYTF. The DNA of the CDR3 is TGTGCCAGCAGTAAAAAACAGGGCTACTATGGCTACACCTTC.

J is TRBJ2-7 and V is TRBV4-3, with TRBD1 identical over 8 bases. This CDR3 region has 15 residues. V was pared by 0 bases and J by 6 bases, with 7 bases of the junction left unmatched. Germline CDR1 is LGHNA and CDR2 is YSLEER. CDR3: CASSQEARGQVEQYF. DNA for the CDR3: TGCGCCAGCAGCCAAGAGGCCAGGGGGCAAGTCGAGCAGTACTTC.

The chain is built from TRBV9 and TRBJ2-3, with D unresolved. This CDR3 region has 15 residues. The germline V gene has CDR1 SGDLS and CDR2 YYNGEE. Trimming removed 0 bases at V and 0 bases at J, with 8 bases between. The chain's CDR3 is CASSVEASSTDTQYF. DNA for the CDR3: TGTGCCAGCAGCGTAGAAGCTTCTAGCACAGATACGCAGTATTTT.

This clone was observed a handful of times. This chain connects TRBV7-8 to TRBJ2-1; 12 bases map to TRBD2. In germline, CDR1 is SGHVS, CDR2 FQNEAQ. CDR3 length equals 13 residues. The CDR3 sequence: CATGTSGYNEQFF. CDR3 nucleotide sequence: TGTGCTACCGGGACTAGCGGGTACAATGAGCAGTTCTTC.

This clone was observed a few times. This chain links TRBV5-1 with TRBJ2-5; D might be TRBD2 (6 bases). Trimming took 2 bases from V and 1 from J, leaving 12 bases between them. The length of the CDR3 is 15 residues. In germline, CDR1 is SGHRS, CDR2 YFSETQ. The CDR3 nucleotides are TGCGCCAGCAGCTTCTGGACTAAACCCCAAGAGACCCAGTACTTC. Amino acids: CASSFWTKPQETQYF.

The CDR3 nucleotides read TGTGCCAGCAGCCCAGCGGCGGAGACCCAGTACTTC. It yields the protein CASSPAAETQYF. The chain is built from TRBV7-6 and TRBJ2-5; tentative D call: TRBD2 (5 bases). The CDR3 loop spans 12 amino acids. The germline V and J ends were trimmed by 5 bases and 5 bases, with 9 bases remaining between them. Germline values: CDR1 SGHVS, CDR2 FNYEAQ.

The chain joins TRBV19 to TRBJ1-3; D gene ambiguous. V lost 3 bases to trimming and J lost 1 base, with 7 bases between them. The CDR3 runs to 14 residues. Germline V CDR1 and CDR2: LNHDA, SQIVND (reference sequence). Written as DNA, the CDR3 is TGTGCCAGTAGTATGAGACTATCTGGAAACACCATATATTTT. Translated: CASSMRLSGNTIYF. The whole variable domain, filled in from reference TRBV19 and TRBJ1-3, reads DGGITQSPKYLFRKEGQNVTLSCEQNLNHDAMYWYRQDPGQGLRLIYYSQIVNDFQKGDIAEGYSVSREKKESFPLTVTSAQKNPTAFYLCASSMRLSGNTIYFGEGSWLTVV.

The chain has TRBV18 and TRBJ1-2, with D unresolved. Looked up from germline, CDR1 is KGHSH and CDR2 is LQKENI. The CDR3 contains 11 residues. V lost 3 bases to trimming and J lost 8 bases, with 7 bases between them. The CDR3 reads CASSPASGYTF. DNA of the CDR3: TGTGCCAGCTCACCGGCCTCGGGCTACACCTTC.

V usage is TRBV2 and J usage is TRBJ2-7, with TRBD2 matching over 9 bases. Trimming removed 5 bases from V and 3 bases from J; junction bases left unmatched: 17. This CDR3 is 18 amino acids long. Germline CDR1 and CDR2: SNHLY and FYNNEI. The CDR3 here is CASSISGLAPSRLYEQYF. CDR3 bases: TGTGCCAGCAGTATATCGGGACTAGCACCGAGTAGGCTCTACGAGCAGTACTTC.

This clone was counted a few times. This chain connects TRBV9 to TRBJ2-2, with 8 bases fitting TRBD1. CDR1 and CDR2 (germline): SGDLS, YYNGEE. The trim removed 3 bases at V and 4 bases at J, leaving 2 bases unmatched. The CDR3 runs to 14 residues. CDR3: CASSGGQATGELFF. The CDR3 DNA follows: TGTGCCAGCAGCGGGGGACAGGCCACCGGGGAGCTGTTTTTT.

Written as DNA, the CDR3 is TGTGCCAGCAGTCCAAACATCGGGACAGGGAGCAATCAGCCCCAGCATTTT. It translates to CASSPNIGTGSNQPQHF. The chain has TRBV6-2 or TRBV6-3 and TRBJ1-5; 9 nucleotides align to TRBD1. In germline, CDR1 is MNHEY, CDR2 SVGEGT. The CDR3 length is 17 residues. V was clipped by 5 bases and J by 1 base; unmatched bases: 9.

The CDR3 loop is CASSRTPGQGNTEAFF. Written as DNA, the CDR3 is TGTGCCAGCAGCAGGACGCCGGGACAGGGGAACACTGAAGCTTTCTTT. The chain couples TRBV5-4 to TRBJ1-1, with TRBD1 matching over 9 bases. The CDR3 totals 16 residues. V lost 4 bases to trimming and J lost 1 base; unmatched junction nucleotides: 8. Germline values: CDR1 SGHNT, CDR2 YYREEE (reference sequence).

The chain uses TRBV13 and TRBJ1-2; D is ambiguous. Germline CDR1 PRHDT, CDR2 FYEKMQ (reference sequence). Trimming pared 6 bases from V and 5 bases from J, leaving 19 bases between. This CDR3 region has 15 residues. The chain's CDR3 is CASSPGRRTGYGYTF. DNA of the CDR3: TGTGCCAGCAGTCCCGGACGGAGGACCGGTTATGGCTACACCTTC.

The chain's CDR3 is CASAGADRYEQYF. In DNA form, the CDR3 reads TGTGCCAGCGCTGGGGCCGATCGTTACGAGCAGTACTTC. The chain couples TRBV6-5 to TRBJ2-7; a weak D match, TRBD1 (5 bases). Looked up from germline, CDR1 is MNHEY and CDR2 is SVGAGI. Trimming stripped 8 bases from V and 4 bases from J, with 15 bases between. The CDR3 is 13 amino acids.

The chain is built from TRBV7-9 and TRBJ2-1; D is perhaps TRBD2 (6 bases). V was trimmed by 9 bases and J by 0 bases, leaving 12 bases between them. Germline CDR1 and CDR2: SEHNR and FQNEAQ (reference sequence). The CDR3 loop spans 14 amino acids. The CDR3 here is CASSDGSSYNEQFF. The CDR3 bases are TGTGCCAGTAGCGACGGGAGCTCCTACAATGAGCAGTTCTTC.

The CDR3 DNA reads TGTGCCAGCAGCTTAGTCGGGAACACTGAAGCTTTCTTT. As protein: CASSLVGNTEAFF. The rearrangement joins TRBV11-3 to TRBJ1-1, with D uncertain. This CDR3 spans 13 amino acids. V was pared by 1 base and J by 1 base, with 4 bases between. Germline lookup yields CDR1 SGHNT and CDR2 YENEEA.

This sequence joins TRBV4-3 and TRBJ2-1; D is perhaps TRBD1 (6 bases). The CDR3 contains 17 residues. From germline, CDR1 is LGHNA and CDR2 YSLEER. Trimming took 2 bases from V and 0 from J, leaving 14 bases between them. This chain's CDR3 is CASSQNSADSSYNEQFF. The CDR3 region has the DNA TGCGCCAGCAGCCAAAATTCCGCGGACAGCTCCTACAATGAGCAGTTCTTC.

This chain uses TRBV29-1 with TRBJ1-1; 8 bases fit TRBD1. There are 13 residues in the CDR3. CDR1 and CDR2 from the germline V gene are SQVTM and ANQGSEA. V lost 7 bases and J lost 0; bases outside the gene matches: 4. CDR3 protein: CSGDRGMNTEAFF. The CDR3 region has the DNA TGCAGCGGCGACAGGGGAATGAACACTGAAGCTTTCTTT.

This chain uses TRBV6-5 with TRBJ2-1; 8 bases agree with TRBD2. This CDR3 is built from 15 residues. V gave up 6 bases and J gave up 2 bases; unmatched junction bases: 6. Looked up from germline, CDR1 is MNHEY and CDR2 is SVGAGI. CDR3 nucleotides: TGTGCCAGCAGGTGGGGGACTAGTCCCTACAATGAGCAGTTCTTC. Protein product: CASRWGTSPYNEQFF.

Only a few counts were recorded for this clone. The chain recombines TRBV9 with TRBJ2-2; D ambiguous. The CDR3 runs 13 residues. V shed 0 bases and J shed 11 bases, with 11 bases lying between them. Germline CDR1 is SGDLS and CDR2 is YYNGEE. Here the CDR3 reads CASSVGSPGELFF. CDR3 DNA: TGTGCCAGCAGCGTAGGGAGTCCTGGAGAGCTGTTTTTT. Together with reference TRBV9 and TRBJ2-2, the CDR3 gives the full variable domain: DSGVTQTPKHLITATGQRVTLRCSPRSGDLSVYWYQQSLDQGLQFLIQYYNGEERAKGNILERFSAQQFPDLHSELNLSSLELGDSALYFCASSVGSPGELFFGEGSRLTVL.

The chain uses TRBV19 and TRBJ2-7; TRBD1 matches 9 bases. CDR1 is LNHDA, CDR2 SQIVND, per germline (reference sequence). The J segment lost 4 bases and the V segment lost 6 bases, leaving 7 bases of the junction unmatched. This CDR3 spans 14 amino acids. CDR3 coding DNA: TGTGCCAGTAGCCGGGGACAGGGTGCATACGAGCAGTACTTC. It is translated as CASSRGQGAYEQYF.

This chain joins TRBV6-2 or TRBV6-3 and TRBJ1-3; D possibly corresponds to TRBD1 (6 bases). The CDR3 is 15 amino acids. Germline loops: CDR1 MNHEY, CDR2 SVGEGT. The V end was cut by 0 bases, the J end by 8 bases, with 14 bases between. The CDR3, as DNA: TGTGCCAGCAGTTACTCGTACAGGGTGGTGGACACCATATATTTT. This encodes CASSYSYRVVDTIYF.

This clone was detected a few times. The chain has TRBV2 and TRBJ1-5; D possibly corresponds to TRBD1 (6 bases). Germline V gene data show CDR1 as SNHLY and CDR2 as FYNNEI. V lost 4 bases, J lost 0 bases, and 10 bases lay in between. CDR3 size: 15 residues. The CDR3 bases are TGTGCCAGCAGTGTCAGGGGCTATAGCAATCAGCCCCAGCATTTT. Translated: CASSVRGYSNQPQHF.

This chain uses TRBV6-5 with TRBJ1-5, with TRBD1 matching over 9 bases. The junction had 4 bases not matched to a gene; V was cut back by 6 bases and J by 4 bases. The CDR3 loop spans 14 amino acids. Germline values: CDR1 MNHEY, CDR2 SVGAGI. The CDR3 protein is CASSSDRGNQPQHF. The CDR3 bases are TGTGCCAGCAGCTCGGACAGGGGTAATCAGCCCCAGCATTTT.

The J gene is TRBJ1-1, the V gene TRBV5-5; D not certain. The CDR3 runs 13 residues. The V gene's germline CDR1 is SGHKS and CDR2 YYEKEE (reference sequence). The V gene lost 6 bases and the J gene lost 4 bases, with 13 bases spanning the gap. In nucleotides, the CDR3 is TGTGCCAGCATGTATTCACTAGCCACTGAAGCTTTCTTT. Protein: CASMYSLATEAFF.

This clone was observed a single time. The V and J genes are TRBV12-3 or TRBV12-4 and TRBJ2-2; TRBD2 might be the D (5 bases). The CDR3 loop spans 13 amino acids. Trimming left V 8 bases short and J 2 bases short, with 9 bases between. The CDR3 DNA reads as TGTGCCAGCTCTGGACTCAACACCGGGGAGCTGTTTTTT. This codes for CASSGLNTGELFF.

The genes are TRBV19 and TRBJ1-1; TRBD1 matches 8 bases. The CDR3 runs to 17 residues. V was clipped by 5 bases and J by 6 bases; unmatched bases: 17. The germline V gene has CDR1 LNHDA and CDR2 SQIVND (reference sequence). The CDR3: CASSLGITSQGAPEAFF. CDR3 nucleotide sequence: TGTGCCAGTAGTCTGGGGATCACCTCCCAGGGGGCCCCTGAAGCTTTCTTT.

The chain recombines TRBV6-4 with TRBJ2-5, with TRBD1 identical over 9 bases. The junction had 14 bases not matched to a gene; V was cut back by 2 bases and J by 4 bases. The V gene's germline CDR1 is MRHNA and CDR2 SNTAGT. This CDR3 is 18 amino acids long. CDR3 region: CASSDPSATGGAIETQYF. For the CDR3, the DNA is TGTGCCAGCAGTGACCCGAGTGCCACAGGGGGCGCGATAGAGACCCAGTACTTC.